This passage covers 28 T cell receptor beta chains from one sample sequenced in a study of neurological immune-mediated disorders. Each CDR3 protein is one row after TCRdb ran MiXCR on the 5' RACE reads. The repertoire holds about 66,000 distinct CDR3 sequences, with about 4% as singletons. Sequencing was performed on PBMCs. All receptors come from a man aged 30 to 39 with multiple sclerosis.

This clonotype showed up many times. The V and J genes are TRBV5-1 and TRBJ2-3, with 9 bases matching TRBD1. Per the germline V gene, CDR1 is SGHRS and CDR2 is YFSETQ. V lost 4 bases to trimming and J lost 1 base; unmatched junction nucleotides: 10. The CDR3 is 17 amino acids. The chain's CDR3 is CASSRSATGGGTDTQYF. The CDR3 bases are TGCGCCAGCAGCCGATCGGCTACAGGGGGCGGCACAGATACGCAGTATTTT. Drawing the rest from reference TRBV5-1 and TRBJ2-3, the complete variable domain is KAGVTQTPRYLIKTRGQQVTLSCSPISGHRSVSWYQQTPGQGLQFLFEYFSETQRNKGNFPGRFSGRQFSNSRSEMNVSTLELGDSALYLCASSRSATGGGTDTQYFGPGTRLTVL.

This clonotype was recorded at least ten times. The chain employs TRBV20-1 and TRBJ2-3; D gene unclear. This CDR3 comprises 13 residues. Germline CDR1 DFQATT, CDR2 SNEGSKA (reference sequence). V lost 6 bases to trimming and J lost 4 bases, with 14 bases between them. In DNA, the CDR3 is TGCAGTGCCCCTATCCGACCGGCAGATACGCAGTATTTT. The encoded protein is CSAPIRPADTQYF.

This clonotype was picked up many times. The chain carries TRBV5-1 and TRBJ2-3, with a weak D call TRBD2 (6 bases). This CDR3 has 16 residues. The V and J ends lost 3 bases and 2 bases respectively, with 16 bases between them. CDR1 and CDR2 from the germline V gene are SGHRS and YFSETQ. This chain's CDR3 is CASSWGLRDFTDTQYF. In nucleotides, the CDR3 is TGCGCCAGCAGCTGGGGCTTGCGGGACTTCACAGATACGCAGTATTTT.

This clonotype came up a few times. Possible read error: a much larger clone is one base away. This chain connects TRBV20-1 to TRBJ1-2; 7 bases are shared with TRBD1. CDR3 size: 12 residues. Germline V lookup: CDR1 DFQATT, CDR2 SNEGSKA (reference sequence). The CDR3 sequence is CGVGRGNYGYTF. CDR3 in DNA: TGCGGTGTTGGCAGGGGGAACTATGGCTACACCTTC.

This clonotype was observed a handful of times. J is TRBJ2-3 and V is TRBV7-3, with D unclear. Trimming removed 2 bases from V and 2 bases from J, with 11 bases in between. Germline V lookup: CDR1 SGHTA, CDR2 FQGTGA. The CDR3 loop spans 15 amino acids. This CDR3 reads CASSLLRSPTDTQYF. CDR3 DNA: TGTGCCAGCAGCTTACTACGGTCCCCCACAGATACGCAGTATTTT. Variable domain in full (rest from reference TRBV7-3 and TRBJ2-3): GAGVSQTPSNKVTEKGKYVELRCDPISGHTALYWYRQSLGQGPEFLIYFQGTGAADDSGLPNDRFFAVRPEGSVSTLKIQRTERGDSAVYLCASSLLRSPTDTQYFGPGTRLTVL.

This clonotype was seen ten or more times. CDR3 DNA sequence: TGTGCCATCAGTGGGGCAGGGGGCTTAGACACTGAAGCTTTCTTT. This gives the protein CAISGAGGLDTEAFF. V gene TRBV10-3 combines with J gene TRBJ1-1; 8 bases align to TRBD1. With 4 bases clipped from V and 3 bases from J, the junction kept 7 bases outside the gene matches. This CDR3 has 15 amino acids. Germline CDR1 is ENHRY and CDR2 is SYGVKD.

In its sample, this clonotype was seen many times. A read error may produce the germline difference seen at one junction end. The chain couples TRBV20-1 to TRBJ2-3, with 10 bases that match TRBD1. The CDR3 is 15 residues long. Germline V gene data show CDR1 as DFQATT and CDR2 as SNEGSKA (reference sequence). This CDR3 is CSARGTGASTDTQYF. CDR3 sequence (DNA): TGCAGTGCGAGAGGGACAGGGGCCAGCACAGATACGCAGTATTTT.

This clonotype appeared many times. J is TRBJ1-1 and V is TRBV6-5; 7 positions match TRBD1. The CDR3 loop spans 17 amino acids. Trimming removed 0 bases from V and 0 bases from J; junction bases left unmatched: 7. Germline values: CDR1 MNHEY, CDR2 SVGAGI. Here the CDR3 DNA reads TGTGCCAGCAGTTACTCGGTCACAGGGGTTATGAACACTGAAGCTTTCTTT. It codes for CASSYSVTGVMNTEAFF.

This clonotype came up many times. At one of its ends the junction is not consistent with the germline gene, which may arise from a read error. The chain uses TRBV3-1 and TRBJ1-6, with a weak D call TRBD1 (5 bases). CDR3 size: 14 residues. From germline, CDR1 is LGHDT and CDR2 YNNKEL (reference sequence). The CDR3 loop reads CASSPQGKDSPLNF. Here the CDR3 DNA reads TGTGCCAGCAGCCCCCAGGGAAAAGATTCACCCCTCAACTTT.

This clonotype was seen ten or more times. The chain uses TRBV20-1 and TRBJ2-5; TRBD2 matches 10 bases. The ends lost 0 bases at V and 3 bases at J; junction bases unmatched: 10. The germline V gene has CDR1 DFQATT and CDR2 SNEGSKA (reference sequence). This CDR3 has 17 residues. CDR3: CSARDPLAGVMEETQYF. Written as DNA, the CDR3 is TGCAGTGCTAGAGATCCTCTAGCGGGGGTAATGGAAGAGACCCAGTACTTC.

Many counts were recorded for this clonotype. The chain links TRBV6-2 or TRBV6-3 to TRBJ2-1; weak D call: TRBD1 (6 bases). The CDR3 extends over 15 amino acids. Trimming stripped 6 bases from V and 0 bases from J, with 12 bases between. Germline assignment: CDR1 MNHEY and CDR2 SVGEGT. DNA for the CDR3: TGTGCCAGCAGGGGAGACAGGAGCTCCTACAATGAGCAGTTCTTC. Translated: CASRGDRSSYNEQFF.

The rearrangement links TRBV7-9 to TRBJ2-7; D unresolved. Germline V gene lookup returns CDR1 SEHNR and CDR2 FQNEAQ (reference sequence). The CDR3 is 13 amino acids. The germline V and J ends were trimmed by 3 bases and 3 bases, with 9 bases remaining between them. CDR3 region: CASSFSVGYEQYF. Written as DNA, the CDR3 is TGTGCCAGCAGCTTTTCGGTAGGCTACGAGCAGTACTTC.

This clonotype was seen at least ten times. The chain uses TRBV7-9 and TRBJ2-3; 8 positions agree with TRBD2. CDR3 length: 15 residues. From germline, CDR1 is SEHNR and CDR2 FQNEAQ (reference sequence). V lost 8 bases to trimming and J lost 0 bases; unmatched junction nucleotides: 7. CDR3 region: CASGDKRGSTDTQYF. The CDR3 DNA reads TGTGCCAGCGGCGACAAGCGGGGGAGCACAGATACGCAGTATTTT. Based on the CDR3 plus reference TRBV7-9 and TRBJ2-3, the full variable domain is DTGVSQNPRHKITKRGQNVTFRCDPISEHNRLYWYRQTLGQGPEFLTYFQNEAQLEKSRLLSDRFSAERPKGSFSTLEIQRTEQGDSAMYLCASGDKRGSTDTQYFGPGTRLTVL.

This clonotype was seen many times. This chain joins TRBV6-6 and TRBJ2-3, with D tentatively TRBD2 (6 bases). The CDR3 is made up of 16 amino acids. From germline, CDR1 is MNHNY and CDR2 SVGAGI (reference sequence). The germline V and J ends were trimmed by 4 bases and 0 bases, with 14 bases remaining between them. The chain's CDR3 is CASSFPTGTSTDTQYF. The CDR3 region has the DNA TGTGCCAGCAGTTTCCCTACGGGGACTAGCACAGATACGCAGTATTTT.

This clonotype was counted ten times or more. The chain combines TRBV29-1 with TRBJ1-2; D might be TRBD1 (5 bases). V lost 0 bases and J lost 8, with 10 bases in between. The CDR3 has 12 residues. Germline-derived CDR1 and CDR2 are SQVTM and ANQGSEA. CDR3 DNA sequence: TGCAGCGTTGAAGACGGAGGGGCCGGCTACACCTTC. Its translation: CSVEDGGAGYTF.

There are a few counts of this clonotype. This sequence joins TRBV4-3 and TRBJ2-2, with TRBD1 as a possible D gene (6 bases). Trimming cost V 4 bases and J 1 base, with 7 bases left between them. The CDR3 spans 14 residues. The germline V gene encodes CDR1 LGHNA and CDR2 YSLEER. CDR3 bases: TGCGCCAGCAGCCCGACAGGGAACACCGGGGAGCTGTTTTTT. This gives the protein CASSPTGNTGELFF.

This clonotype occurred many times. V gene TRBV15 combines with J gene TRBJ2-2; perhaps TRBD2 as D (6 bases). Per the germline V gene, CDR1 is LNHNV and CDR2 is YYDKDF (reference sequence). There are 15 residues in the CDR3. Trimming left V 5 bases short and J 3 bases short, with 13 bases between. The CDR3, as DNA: TGTGCCACCAGCGTAGGGAGGACACACACCGGGGAGCTGTTTTTT. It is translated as CATSVGRTHTGELFF.

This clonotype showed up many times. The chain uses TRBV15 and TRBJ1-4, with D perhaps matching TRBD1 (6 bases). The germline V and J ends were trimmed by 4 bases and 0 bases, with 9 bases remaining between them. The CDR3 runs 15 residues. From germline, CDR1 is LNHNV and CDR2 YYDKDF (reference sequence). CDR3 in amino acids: CATSMYRATNEKLFF. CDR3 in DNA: TGTGCCACCAGCATGTACAGGGCAACTAATGAAAAACTGTTTTTT. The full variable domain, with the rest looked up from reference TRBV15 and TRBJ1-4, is DAMVIQNPRYQVTQFGKPVTLSCSQTLNHNVMYWYQQKSSQAPKLLFHYYDKDFNNEADTPDNFQSRRPNTSFCFLDIRSPGLGDTAMYLCATSMYRATNEKLFFGSGTQLSVL.

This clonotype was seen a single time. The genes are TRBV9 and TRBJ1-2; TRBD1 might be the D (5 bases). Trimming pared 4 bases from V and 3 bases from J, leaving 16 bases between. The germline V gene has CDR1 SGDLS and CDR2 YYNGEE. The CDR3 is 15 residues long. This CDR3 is CASSPRASGDYGYTF. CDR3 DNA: TGTGCCAGCAGCCCGCGGGCCTCGGGGGACTATGGCTACACCTTC.

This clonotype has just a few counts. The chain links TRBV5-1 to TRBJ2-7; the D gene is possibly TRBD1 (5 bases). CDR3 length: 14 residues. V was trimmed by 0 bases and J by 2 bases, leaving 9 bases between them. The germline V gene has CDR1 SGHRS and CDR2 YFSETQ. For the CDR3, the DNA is TGCGCCAGCAGCTTGGTAGCAGGGACCTACGAGCAGTACTTC. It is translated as CASSLVAGTYEQYF.

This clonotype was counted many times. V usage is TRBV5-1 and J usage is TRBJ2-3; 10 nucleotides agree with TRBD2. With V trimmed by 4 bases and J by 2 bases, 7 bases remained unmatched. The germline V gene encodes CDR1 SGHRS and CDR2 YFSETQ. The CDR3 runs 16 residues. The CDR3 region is CASSTLAGGNTDTQYF. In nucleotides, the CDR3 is TGCGCCAGCAGCACCTTAGCGGGGGGAAACACAGATACGCAGTATTTT.

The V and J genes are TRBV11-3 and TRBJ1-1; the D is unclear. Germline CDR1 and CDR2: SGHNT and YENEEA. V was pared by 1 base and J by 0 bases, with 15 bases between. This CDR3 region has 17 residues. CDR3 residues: CASSLARFSGLNTEAFF. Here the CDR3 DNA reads TGTGCCAGCAGCTTAGCCCGATTTTCCGGATTGAACACTGAAGCTTTCTTT. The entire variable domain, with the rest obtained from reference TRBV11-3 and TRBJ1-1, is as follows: EAGVVQSPRYKIIEKKQPVAFWCNPISGHNTLYWYLQNLGQGPELLIRYENEEAVDDSQLPKDRFSAERLKGVDSTLKIQPAELGDSAVYLCASSLARFSGLNTEAFFGQGTRLTVV.

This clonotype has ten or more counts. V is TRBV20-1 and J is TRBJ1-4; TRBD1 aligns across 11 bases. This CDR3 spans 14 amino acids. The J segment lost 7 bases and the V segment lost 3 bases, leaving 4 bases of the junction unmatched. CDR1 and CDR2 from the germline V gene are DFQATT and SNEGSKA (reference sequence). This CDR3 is CSARGGTGGEKLFF. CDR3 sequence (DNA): TGCAGTGCTAGGGGGGGGACAGGGGGTGAAAAACTGTTTTTT.

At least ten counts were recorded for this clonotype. The CDR3 DNA reads as TGTGCCAGCAGCTCGCGACTAGCGGGTAGCACAGATACGCAGTATTTT. It translates to CASSSRLAGSTDTQYF. J is TRBJ2-3 and V is TRBV7-2; 10 bases fit TRBD2. Germline CDR1 reads SGHTA; CDR2 reads FQGNSA. There are 16 residues in the CDR3. The ends lost 4 bases at V and 0 bases at J; junction bases unmatched: 4.

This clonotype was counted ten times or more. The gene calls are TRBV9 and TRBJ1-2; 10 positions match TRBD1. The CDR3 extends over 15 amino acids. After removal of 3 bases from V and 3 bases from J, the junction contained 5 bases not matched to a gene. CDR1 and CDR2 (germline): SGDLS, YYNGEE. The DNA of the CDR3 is TGTGCCAGCAGCGCGACAGGGGGCGTTCACTATGGCTACACCTTC. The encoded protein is CASSATGGVHYGYTF.

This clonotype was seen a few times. CDR3 in amino acids: CASSLRGAGGPFGETQYF. The CDR3 coding sequence is TGTGCCAGCAGCTTACGAGGAGCGGGGGGGCCTTTTGGAGAGACCCAGTACTTC. V gene TRBV7-9 combines with J gene TRBJ2-5; TRBD2 agrees at 10 bases. V lost 2 bases and J lost 4; bases outside the gene matches: 13. This CDR3 is 18 amino acids long. The V gene's germline CDR1 is SEHNR and CDR2 FQNEAQ (reference sequence).

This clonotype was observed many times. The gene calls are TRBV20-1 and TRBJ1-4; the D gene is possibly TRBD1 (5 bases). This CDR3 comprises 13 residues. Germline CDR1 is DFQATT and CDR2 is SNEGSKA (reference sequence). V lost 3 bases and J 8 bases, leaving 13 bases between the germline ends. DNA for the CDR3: TGCAGTGCTAGCTCGGGTTGGGGGGAAAAACTGTTTTTT. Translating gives CSASSGWGEKLFF.

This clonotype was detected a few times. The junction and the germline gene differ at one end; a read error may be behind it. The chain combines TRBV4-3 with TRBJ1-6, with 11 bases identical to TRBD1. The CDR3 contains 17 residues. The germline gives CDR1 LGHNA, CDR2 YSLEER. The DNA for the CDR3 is TGCGCCAGCAGCCAGGGGGACAGGGGGATCTATAATTCACCCCTCAACTTT. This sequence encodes CASSQGDRGIYNSPLNF.